Detailed here is one T cell receptor beta chain. Its antigen is unidentified. TCR beta cDNA libraries had unique molecular identifiers. Between about 0.85 and 11 million T cells gave rise to roughly 0.5 million cDNA molecules. One entry per CDR3 protein results from TCRdb running MiXCR on the PCR reads. The repertoire includes hundreds of thousands of distinct CDR3 sequences, under 70% of them detected once, and about 4.8% sits in the top ten. The CDR3 runs to 12 residues. V lost 4 bases to trimming and J lost 6 bases, with 10 bases between them. Per the germline V gene, CDR1 is SGHRS and CDR2 is YFSETQ. These data belong to a study of post-analysis software for immune sequencing data. General study points: Patients showed TRBV5-6, TRBV5-1 and TRBV20-1 among roughly five TRBV segments more frequent than in controls.

Sequenced sample: blood. V is TRBV5-1 and J is TRBJ1-1; D is undetermined. The clonotype was recovered from a girl aged 10-17 years with multiple sclerosis. CDR3 DNA: TGCGCCAGCAGCCAGACTGGTGCTGAAGCTTTCTTT. This gives the protein CASSQTGAEAFF.